The 15 T cell receptor beta chains listed next were all sequenced from one sample in a study of shared clonotypes between healthy human individuals. Naive CD8 cells were CD45RO-negative, positively selected for CCR7, excluding terminally differentiated effector memory CD45RA+ cells. Sequenced by immunoSEQ multiplex PCR; TCRdb stores in-frame clones only, minus some. The sample lists some 1,900,000 clones; approximately 94% were seen once. The sample comprised naive CD8+ T cells sorted from blood. These receptors came from a man aged 18 to 35 in good health.

The chain couples TRBV6-6 to TRBJ2-6; tentative D call: TRBD2 (5 bases). CDR1 MNHNY and CDR2 SVGAGI come from the germline V gene (reference sequence). The CDR3 length is 15 residues. V gave up 5 bases and J gave up 1 base, with 9 bases separating them. CDR3 protein: CASSPRDSGANVLTF. The CDR3 bases are TGTGCCAGCAGTCCACGGGATTCTGGGGCCAACGTCCTGACTTTC.

The V call is TRBV11-2, the J call TRBJ2-7; 9 nucleotides match TRBD2. The length of the CDR3 is 15 residues. Per germline, CDR1 SGHAT and CDR2 FQNNGV. V dropped 3 bases and J dropped 2; count of bases not matched to a gene: 5. The chain's CDR3 is CASSFASGIPYEQYF. CDR3 DNA sequence: TGTGCCAGCAGCTTTGCTAGCGGGATTCCCTACGAGCAGTACTTC.

This clone was picked up a small number of times. Other DNA sequences within the sample encode an identical CDR3. V gene TRBV30 combines with J gene TRBJ1-2; D is unresolved. V was pared by 0 bases and J by 8 bases, with 10 bases between. The CDR3 is made up of 12 amino acids. Germline CDR1 GTSNPN, CDR2 SVGIG (reference sequence). CDR3 nucleotides: TGTGCCTGGAGTGTAGGAGGTTTGGGCTACACCTTC. Its translation is CAWSVGGLGYTF.

This clone has a single count. Other DNA sequences within the sample encode an identical CDR3. The V and J genes are TRBV6-5 and TRBJ2-2; 8 bases map to TRBD2. The CDR3 has 14 amino acids. V shed 2 bases and J 4 bases; nucleotides not matched to a gene: 0. In germline, CDR1 is MNHEY, CDR2 SVGAGI. In DNA form, the CDR3 reads TGTGCCAGCAGTTACGGGACTAGCACCGGGGAGCTGTTTTTT. Its protein is CASSYGTSTGELFF.

The rearrangement uses TRBV5-4 and TRBJ2-7; D unclear. The CDR3 consists of 13 residues. Germline lookup yields CDR1 SGHNT and CDR2 YYREEE (reference sequence). Deletions cut 6 bases from V and 3 bases from J, with 13 bases between. CDR3 loop: CASTLDSGYEQYF. The CDR3 DNA follows: TGTGCCAGCACCCTTGATAGTGGCTACGAGCAGTACTTC. The whole variable domain, filled in from reference TRBV5-4 and TRBJ2-7, reads ETGVTQSPTHLIKTRGQQVTLRCSSQSGHNTVSWYQQALGQGPQFIFQYYREEENGRGNFPPRFSGLQFPNYSSELNVNALELDDSALYLCASTLDSGYEQYFGPGTRLTVT.

The CDR3, as DNA: TGCAGCGTTGAAGATCGATCTGTTACTCTAGCGGGGGCGGGGAATGAGCAGTTCTTC. This encodes CSVEDRSVTLAGAGNEQFF. V is TRBV29-1 and J is TRBJ2-1, with TRBD2 matching 10 bases. Germline CDR1 and CDR2: SQVTM and ANQGSEA. The CDR3 loop spans 19 amino acids. The junction had 18 bases not matched to a gene; V was cut back by 0 bases and J by 7 bases.

The CDR3 sequence is CASSVEVTGGAYEQYF. CDR3 coding DNA: TGTGCCAGCAGCGTCGAAGTGACAGGGGGCGCGTACGAGCAGTACTTC. This chain connects TRBV9 to TRBJ2-5; 10 bases match TRBD1. Matching the DNA end better, TRBJ2-7 makes the J call doubtful. The germline V gene encodes CDR1 SGDLS and CDR2 YYNGEE. This CDR3 region has 16 residues.

The V gene is TRBV7-9, the J gene TRBJ1-4, with a tentative D call TRBD1 (5 bases). The CDR3 consists of 14 residues. The V and J ends lost 6 bases and 8 bases respectively, with 16 bases between them. Germline assignment: CDR1 SEHNR and CDR2 FQNEAQ (reference sequence). The CDR3 reads CASRPGSGREKLFF. CDR3 coding DNA: TGTGCCAGCAGGCCAGGGTCAGGTCGAGAAAAACTGTTTTTT.

The chain recombines TRBV6-5 with TRBJ2-3; D is perhaps TRBD1 (6 bases). Per germline, CDR1 MNHEY and CDR2 SVGAGI. V lost 0 bases, J lost 6 bases, and 16 bases lay in between. The CDR3 spans 16 residues. The CDR3 spells CASSYSDRLYSDTQYF. The DNA of the CDR3 is TGTGCCAGCAGTTACTCGGACAGACTCTATTCGGATACGCAGTATTTT.

The chain has TRBV10-2 and TRBJ2-1; the D gene could be TRBD1 or TRBD2 (7 bases each). This CDR3 comprises 16 residues. With 6 bases removed from V and 10 bases from J, the gap between germline ends came to 25 bases. Germline CDR1 and CDR2: WSHSY and SAAADI. The CDR3 spells CASRDSGAGGLIEQFF. The CDR3 DNA reads as TGCGCCAGCAGGGATTCTGGGGCAGGGGGACTAATCGAGCAGTTCTTC.

This chain's CDR3 is CASSPGTDNIYGYTF. As DNA, the CDR3 is TGTGCCAGCTCACCAGGGACAGATAATATCTATGGCTACACCTTC. This chain uses TRBV18 with TRBJ1-2; 7 nucleotides line up with TRBD1. With V trimmed by 2 bases and J by 4 bases, 7 bases remained unmatched. The CDR3 length is 15 residues. From germline, CDR1 is KGHSH and CDR2 LQKENI.

This sequence joins TRBV30 and TRBJ2-1, with 13 nucleotides matching TRBD2. This CDR3 has 15 residues. Germline V lookup: CDR1 GTSNPN, CDR2 SVGIG (reference sequence). J gave up 4 bases and V 3 bases, and 3 bases lay outside the gene matches. The CDR3 is CAWSELAGGYNEQFF. As DNA, the CDR3 is TGTGCCTGGAGCGAACTAGCGGGAGGGTACAATGAGCAGTTCTTC.

For this clone: This same CDR3 is encoded by further DNA sequences in the sample. The chain couples TRBV27 to TRBJ2-7; D unresolved. There are 15 residues in the CDR3. Trimming cost V 5 bases and J 7 bases, with 21 bases left between them. The germline gives CDR1 MNHEY, CDR2 SMNVEV (reference sequence). The DNA of the CDR3 is TGTGCCAGCAGTCCAAGTCTCGGTCTCTCTTCAGAGCAGTACTTC. It specifies CASSPSLGLSSEQYF.

The rearrangement links TRBV6-1 to TRBJ1-2; D is perhaps TRBD1 (5 bases). There are 16 residues in the CDR3. V was cut by 0 bases and J by 0 bases, with 11 bases left in between. Per the germline V gene, CDR1 is MNHNS and CDR2 is SASEGT. CDR3 residues: CASSEAGGGTNYGYTF. DNA of the CDR3: TGTGCCAGCAGTGAAGCTGGGGGGGGAACTAACTATGGCTACACCTTC.

The chain recombines TRBV9 with TRBJ2-1; 10 bases agree with TRBD2. The germline V gene encodes CDR1 SGDLS and CDR2 YYNGEE. The CDR3 is 18 amino acids. The trim removed 3 bases at V and 3 bases at J, leaving 12 bases unmatched. The CDR3 loop is CASSARPLLAGDYNEQFF. The CDR3, as DNA: TGTGCCAGCAGCGCCCGTCCCCTCCTAGCGGGGGACTACAATGAGCAGTTCTTC.